The rows below give T cell receptor beta chains drawn from one sample of a study of response to subunit inactivated influenza vaccine. TCRdb reprocessed the RT-PCR reads with MiXCR, giving one entry per CDR3 protein. The sample consists of roughly 780,000 distinct CDR3 sequences, roughly 20% of them appearing once. The material sequenced was PBMCs from blood, taken around 5 days after vaccination. The receptors come from a man aged 50 or older who received an inactivated influenza vaccine. Both conserved end residues are part of each CDR3. Fields, in order: clone size, J gene, V gene, D gene, CDR3 protein, CDR3 DNA. D genes are given only for firm matches. The size field is filled for only some rows; it gives once, few, many or a size class.

>few|TRBJ2-2|TRBV4-2|-
CASSRTTGSGTGELFF
TGTGCCAGCAGCCGGACTACAGGGTCTGGCACCGGGGAGCTGTTTTTT
>-|TRBJ2-3|TRBV20-1|TRBD1
CSASGIGTDKQYF
TGCAGTGCTAGTGGCATCGGGACAGATAAGCAGTATTTT
>-|TRBJ2-5|TRBV28|TRBD2
CASSFPLVSGSEETQYF
TGTGCCAGCAGTTTCCCCCTTGTTAGCGGGAGCGAAGAGACCCAGTACTTC
>many|TRBJ2-2|TRBV29-1|TRBD1
CSADSGGGSLGELFF
TGCAGCGCCGACTCAGGGGGCGGATCTTTGGGGGAGCTGTTTTTT
>few|TRBJ2-3|TRBV4-3|-
CASSQDSRPGDTQYF
TGCGCCAGCAGCCAAGATAGCAGACCAGGAGATACGCAGTATTTT
>few|TRBJ2-7|TRBV5-5|-
CASSLTVNVHEQYF
TGTGCCAGCAGCTTGACAGTCAATGTCCACGAGCAGTACTTC
>-|TRBJ2-5|TRBV29-1|-
CSVQLPQETQYF
TGCAGCGTTCAGTTGCCTCAAGAGACCCAGTACTTC
>-|TRBJ1-1|TRBV5-1|TRBD1
CASSHMTGENTEAFF
TGCGCCAGCAGCCACATGACAGGGGAAAACACTGAAGCTTTCTTT
>many|TRBJ2-1|TRBV20-1|TRBD2
CSARDSPSGRALEQFF
TGCAGTGCTAGAGATTCTCCGAGCGGGAGGGCCCTTGAGCAGTTCTTC
>-|TRBJ2-3|TRBV4-2|TRBD2
CASSQLNGGASTDTQYF
TGTGCCAGCAGCCAACTGAACGGGGGGGCCTCGACAGATACGCAGTATTTT
>-|TRBJ2-5|TRBV7-8|TRBD1
CASSPSTGGVETQYF
TGTGCCAGCAGCCCCTCGACAGGGGGCGTAGAGACCCAGTACTTC
>few|TRBJ1-1|TRBV10-3|TRBD1
CAFRQGENTEAFF
TGTGCCTTCAGACAGGGGGAGAACACTGAAGCTTTCTTT
>-|TRBJ1-5|TRBV2|-
CASSRTYNQPQHF
TGTGCCAGCAGTCGGACCTACAATCAGCCCCAGCATTTT
>-|TRBJ2-7|TRBV20-1|-
CSARDPRFSSYEQYF
TGCAGTGCTAGAGATCCGCGATTCAGCTCCTACGAGCAGTACTTC
>-|TRBJ2-1|TRBV19|-
CASSIARYNEQFF
TGTGCCAGTAGTATAGCCCGGTACAATGAGCAGTTCTTC
>-|TRBJ2-1|TRBV7-2|TRBD2
CASSLFGGATYNEQFF
TGTGCCAGCAGCTTATTCGGGGGGGCTACCTACAATGAGCAGTTCTTC
>-|TRBJ2-1|TRBV4-3|TRBD2
CASSQEPSGGAREQFF
TGCGCCAGCAGCCAAGAGCCTAGCGGGGGGGCCCGGGAGCAGTTCTTC
>many|TRBJ2-2|TRBV20-1|-
CSARELITGELFF
TGCAGCGCTCGGGAGCTAATCACCGGGGAGCTGTTTTTT
>few|TRBJ2-3|TRBV4-2|TRBD2
CASSQDTRAGRVNTQYF
TGTGCCAGCAGCCAAGATACGAGAGCGGGACGGGTAAATACGCAGTATTTT